The clone carrying this TCR beta chain was seen many times. As yet, its antigen is unknown. This record belongs to a study of shared clonotypes between healthy human individuals. Whole-study context: Plates per donor: three CD4 naive, three CD4 memory, two CD8 naive, one CD8 memory. Overall study results and limits: Relative to memory subsets, naive subsets generally showed larger estimated richness.

The data were produced by immunoSEQ multiplex PCR, yet TCRdb's version contains in-frame clones alone and is incomplete. This table holds about 1 million clones, 60% to 80% found once. None of the donors, who were healthy HIV-negative adults, had recently had acute infections or vaccinations. After removal of 0 bases from V and 5 bases from J, the junction contained 8 bases not matched to a gene. CDR1 is SQVTM and CDR2 is ANQGSEA in the germline V gene. This CDR3 spans 15 amino acids. The chain employs TRBV29-1 and TRBJ2-5; 8 positions match TRBD2. The sample taken for sequencing was memory CD4+ T cells sorted from blood. Subset denoted: CD45RA-negative fraction. This receptor was identified in a man between 18 and 35 years old in good health. CDR3 sequence reads: CSVEDGTGGAETQYF. CDR3 nucleotide sequence: TGCAGCGTTGAAGACGGGACGGGAGGGGCTGAGACCCAGTACTTC.